The 18 T cell receptor beta chains given below trace back to one sample, sequenced in a study of blood T cell repertoires in COVID-19. The protocol was immunoSEQ multiplex PCR, while the TCRdb copy is restricted to in-frame clones and leaves out a portion. Among more than 250,000 clones listed, 87% were seen once. Sequencing was done on a sample of peripheral blood. The source is a man aged 45-60 years with active or convalescent COVID-19.

V and J are TRBV6-5 and TRBJ2-1; 11 bases line up with TRBD2. The V segment lost 8 bases and the J segment 7 bases; nucleotides outside the gene matches: 7. Germline V lookup: CDR1 MNHEY, CDR2 SVGAGI. This CDR3 has 14 amino acids. The CDR3 region is CASALAGAGNEQFF. For the CDR3, the DNA is TGTGCCAGCGCACTAGCGGGAGCAGGTAATGAGCAGTTCTTC.

The chain carries TRBV18 and TRBJ1-2; tentative D call: TRBD1 (5 bases). V lost 4 bases, J lost 0 bases, and 18 bases lay in between. Germline V gene sequence: CDR1 KGHSH, CDR2 LQKENI. This CDR3 region has 17 residues. CDR3 loop: CASSLNGGAIPNYGYTF. The CDR3 DNA sequence: TGTGCCAGCTCACTAAATGGAGGGGCGATCCCTAACTATGGCTACACCTTC.

The rearrangement links TRBV5-1 to TRBJ1-1; D uncertain. The V end was cut by 0 bases, the J end by 8 bases, with 8 bases between. Germline loops: CDR1 SGHRS, CDR2 YFSETQ. CDR3 length: 12 amino acids. Here the CDR3 DNA reads TGCGCCAGCAGCTTGGACCGGAGAGAAGCTTTCTTT. Its protein product is CASSLDRREAFF.

The V call is TRBV9, the J call TRBJ2-1; 9 positions agree with TRBD2. After removal of 3 bases from V and 4 bases from J, the junction contained 5 bases not matched to a gene. The CDR3 consists of 15 residues. Germline CDR1 SGDLS, CDR2 YYNGEE. CDR3 amino acids: CASSATSGPYNEQFF. CDR3 DNA: TGTGCCAGCAGCGCTACTAGCGGGCCTTACAATGAGCAGTTCTTC. Full variable domain (rest looked up from reference TRBV9 and TRBJ2-1): DSGVTQTPKHLITATGQRVTLRCSPRSGDLSVYWYQQSLDQGLQFLIQYYNGEERAKGNILERFSAQQFPDLHSELNLSSLELGDSALYFCASSATSGPYNEQFFGPGTRLTVL.

The chain has TRBV6-5 and TRBJ2-5; D is possibly TRBD1 (7 bases). Trimming pared 2 bases from V and 4 bases from J, leaving 11 bases between. Germline V CDR1 and CDR2: MNHEY, SVGAGI. The CDR3 has 14 residues. CDR3 residues: CASSYGGTAETQYF. Written as DNA, the CDR3 is TGTGCCAGCAGTTACGGCGGGACAGCAGAGACCCAGTACTTC.

This clone was seen a few times. V usage is TRBV19 and J usage is TRBJ2-1; 10 bases line up with TRBD1. J gave up 10 bases and V 1 base, and 10 bases lay outside the gene matches. CDR1 and CDR2 from the germline V gene are LNHDA and SQIVND (reference sequence). CDR3 size: 16 residues. The CDR3 bases are TGTGCCAGTAGTATAGGGGACAGGGGAACACTCTGGGAGCAGTTCTTC. Translated, it gives CASSIGDRGTLWEQFF.

This clone was counted once. The V and J genes are TRBV30 and TRBJ2-5, with D possibly being TRBD2 (5 bases). V shed 0 bases and J shed 9 bases, with 17 bases lying between them. Germline CDR1 reads GTSNPN; CDR2 reads SVGIG (reference sequence). The CDR3 totals 14 residues. The CDR3 DNA follows: TGTGCCTGGAGTGTAGGACTCTCAATAGGGCCCCAGTACTTC. This encodes CAWSVGLSIGPQYF.

The chain uses TRBV5-1 and TRBJ1-6, with TRBD1 as a possible D gene (5 bases). The CDR3 is made up of 14 amino acids. Deletions cut 4 bases from V and 7 bases from J, with 12 bases between. CDR1 and CDR2 (germline): SGHRS, YFSETQ. CDR3 amino acids: CASSAGQFNSPLHF. The DNA for the CDR3 is TGCGCCAGCAGCGCCGGACAATTCAATTCACCCCTCCACTTT.

This chain connects TRBV23-1 to TRBJ1-1, with D hard to call. TRBV23-1 is known as an ORF, though its function is uncertain. Trimming removed 3 bases from V and 3 bases from J, with 11 bases in between. CDR3 size: 14 residues. The CDR3 here is CASSQAVWYTEAFF. In nucleotides, the CDR3 is TGCGCCAGCAGTCAGGCAGTGTGGTACACTGAAGCTTTCTTT.

This chain joins TRBV7-9 and TRBJ1-2; no firm D call. Germline V gene sequence: CDR1 SEHNR, CDR2 FQNEAQ (reference sequence). Trimming removed 1 base at V and 6 bases at J, with 9 bases between. The CDR3 is made up of 13 amino acids. The CDR3 coding sequence is TGTGCCAGCAGCTTAGGTCCCGGGGATGGCTACACCTTC. The encoded protein is CASSLGPGDGYTF.

The gene calls are TRBV2 and TRBJ2-1; 8 bases are shared with TRBD1. Germline V gene sequence: CDR1 SNHLY, CDR2 FYNNEI. This CDR3 is built from 13 residues. V lost 7 bases to trimming and J lost 12 bases; unmatched junction nucleotides: 11. The DNA of the CDR3 is TGTGCCAGCACTCGGGACAGGACGGGTGGGCAGTTCTTC. This gives the protein CASTRDRTGGQFF. The variable domain in full, completed from reference TRBV2 and TRBJ2-1, reads EPEVTQTPSHQVTQMGQEVILRCVPISNHLYFYWYRQILGQKVEFLVSFYNNEISEKSEIFDDQFSVERPDGSNFTLKIRSTKLEDSAMYFCASTRDRTGGQFFGPGTRLTVL.

The gene calls are TRBV20-1 and TRBJ2-1; no reliable D call. The germline V gene encodes CDR1 DFQATT and CDR2 SNEGSKA (reference sequence). V was clipped by 4 bases and J by 4 bases, with 5 bases between them. The CDR3 is 11 residues long. The CDR3 DNA reads as TGCAGTGCTACCACTTACAATGAGCAGTTCTTC. Amino acids: CSATTYNEQFF.

This chain joins TRBV5-6 and TRBJ1-1; 8 nucleotides align to TRBD1. The CDR3 loop spans 15 amino acids. Germline values: CDR1 SGHDT, CDR2 YYEEEE. The junction had 6 bases not matched to a gene; V was cut back by 3 bases and J by 2 bases. The DNA of the CDR3 is TGTGCCAGCAGCTCAACCGGGACAGGCAACACTGAAGCTTTCTTT. Its protein is CASSSTGTGNTEAFF.

V usage is TRBV28 and J usage is TRBJ1-4; 7 bases are shared with TRBD1. Looked up from germline, CDR1 is MDHEN and CDR2 is SYDVKM. V dropped 4 bases and J dropped 7; count of bases not matched to a gene: 9. The CDR3 covers 15 residues. The CDR3 reads CASSSDRESGEKLFF. The CDR3 DNA reads TGTGCCAGCAGTTCAGACAGGGAAAGCGGTGAAAAACTGTTTTTT. Looking up the rest from reference TRBV28 and TRBJ1-4 gives the full variable domain: DVKVTQSSRYLVKRTGEKVFLECVQDMDHENMFWYRQDPGLGLRLIYFSYDVKMKEKGDIPEGYSVSREKKERFSLILESASTNQTSMYLCASSSDRESGEKLFFGSGTQLSVL.

The CDR3 DNA reads as TGTGCCAGCAAAAACAGGGTGGGGTACGAGCAGTACTTC. Encoded protein: CASKNRVGYEQYF. The rearrangement joins TRBV2 to TRBJ2-7; TRBD1 is a possible D gene (6 bases). V was pared by 7 bases and J by 4 bases, with 14 bases between. Per germline, CDR1 SNHLY and CDR2 FYNNEI. The CDR3 sequence is 13 residues long.

This rearrangement joins TRBV9 to TRBJ2-7, with 9 bases fitting TRBD2. Germline CDR1 is SGDLS and CDR2 is YYNGEE. CDR3 length equals 16 residues. J was trimmed by 3 bases and V by 0 bases; bases with no gene match: 7. The CDR3 nucleotides are TGTGCCAGCAGCGTAGCACTAGCGGGTTCCATCTACGAGCAGTACTTC. This gives the protein CASSVALAGSIYEQYF.

The rearrangement joins TRBV19 to TRBJ2-2; 12 bases align to TRBD2. The CDR3 length is 14 residues. CDR1 is LNHDA, CDR2 SQIVND, per germline (reference sequence). Losses at the gene ends were 6 bases for V and 9 bases for J; bases not matched to a gene: 5. The CDR3 loop reads CASRTSGRSRELFF. The CDR3 bases are TGTGCCAGTAGGACTAGCGGGAGAAGCCGGGAGCTGTTTTTT.

J is TRBJ2-3 and V is TRBV5-8, with 9 nucleotides matching TRBD1. This CDR3 region has 15 residues. V lost 4 bases and J lost 2; bases outside the gene matches: 5. CDR1 and CDR2 (germline): SGHTS, YDEGEE. The DNA for the CDR3 is TGTGCCAGCAGCACGGGACAGGGCATCACAGATACGCAGTATTTT. Encoded protein: CASSTGQGITDTQYF. Full variable domain (outside the CDR3, taken from reference TRBV5-8 and TRBJ2-3): EAGVTQSPTHLIKTRGQQATLRCSPISGHTSVYWYQQALGLGLQFLLWYDEGEERNRGNFPPRFSGRQFPNYSSELNVNALELEDSALYLCASSTGQGITDTQYFGPGTRLTVL.